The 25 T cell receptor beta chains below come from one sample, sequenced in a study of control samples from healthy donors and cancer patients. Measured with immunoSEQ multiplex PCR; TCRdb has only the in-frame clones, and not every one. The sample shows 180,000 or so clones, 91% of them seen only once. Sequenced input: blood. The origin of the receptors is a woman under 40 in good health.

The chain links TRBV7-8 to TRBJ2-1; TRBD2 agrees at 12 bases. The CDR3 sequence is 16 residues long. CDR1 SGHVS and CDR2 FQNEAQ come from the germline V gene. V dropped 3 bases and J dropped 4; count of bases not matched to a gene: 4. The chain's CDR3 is CASSLELAGGYNEQFF. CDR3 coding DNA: TGTGCCAGCAGCTTGGAACTAGCGGGAGGTTACAATGAGCAGTTCTTC.

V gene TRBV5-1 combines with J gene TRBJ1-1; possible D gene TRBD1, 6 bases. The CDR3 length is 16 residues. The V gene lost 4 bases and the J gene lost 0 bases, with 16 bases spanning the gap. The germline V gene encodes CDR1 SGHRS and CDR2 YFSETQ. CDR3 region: CASSPGTTIMNTEAFF. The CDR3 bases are TGCGCCAGCAGCCCCGGGACAACTATAATGAACACTGAAGCTTTCTTT.

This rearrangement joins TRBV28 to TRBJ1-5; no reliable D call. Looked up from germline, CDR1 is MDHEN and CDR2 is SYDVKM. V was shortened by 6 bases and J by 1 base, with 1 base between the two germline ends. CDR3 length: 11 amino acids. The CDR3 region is CASRSNQPQHF. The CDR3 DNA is TGTGCCAGCAGGAGCAATCAGCCCCAGCATTTT.

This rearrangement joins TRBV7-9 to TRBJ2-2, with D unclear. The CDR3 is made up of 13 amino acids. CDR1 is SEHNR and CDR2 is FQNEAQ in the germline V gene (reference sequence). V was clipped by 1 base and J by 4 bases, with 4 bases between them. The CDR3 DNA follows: TGTGCCAGCAGCTTAGTGGCCACCGGGGAGCTGTTTTTT. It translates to CASSLVATGELFF.

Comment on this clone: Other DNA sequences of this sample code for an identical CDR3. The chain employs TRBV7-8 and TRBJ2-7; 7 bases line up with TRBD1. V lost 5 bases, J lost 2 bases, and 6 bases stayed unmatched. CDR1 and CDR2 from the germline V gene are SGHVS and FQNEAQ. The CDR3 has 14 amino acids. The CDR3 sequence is CASSARQGPYEQYF. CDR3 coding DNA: TGTGCCAGCAGCGCCCGACAGGGCCCCTACGAGCAGTACTTC.

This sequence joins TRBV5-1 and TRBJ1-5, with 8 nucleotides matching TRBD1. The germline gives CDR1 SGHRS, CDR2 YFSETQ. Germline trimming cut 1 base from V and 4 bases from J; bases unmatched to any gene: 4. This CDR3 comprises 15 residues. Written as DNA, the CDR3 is TGCGCCAGCAGCTTGTGGACAGGGCCTAATCAGCCCCAGCATTTT. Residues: CASSLWTGPNQPQHF. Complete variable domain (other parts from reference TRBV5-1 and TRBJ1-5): KAGVTQTPRYLIKTRGQQVTLSCSPISGHRSVSWYQQTPGQGLQFLFEYFSETQRNKGNFPGRFSGRQFSNSRSEMNVSTLELGDSALYLCASSLWTGPNQPQHFGDGTRLSIL.

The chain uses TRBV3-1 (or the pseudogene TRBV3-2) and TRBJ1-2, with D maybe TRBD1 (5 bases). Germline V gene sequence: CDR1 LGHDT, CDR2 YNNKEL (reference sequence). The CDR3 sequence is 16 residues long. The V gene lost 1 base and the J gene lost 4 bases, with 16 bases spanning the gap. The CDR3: CASSQGRRDGTYGYTF. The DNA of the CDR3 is TGTGCCAGCAGCCAAGGGCGCCGGGACGGTACCTATGGCTACACCTTC.

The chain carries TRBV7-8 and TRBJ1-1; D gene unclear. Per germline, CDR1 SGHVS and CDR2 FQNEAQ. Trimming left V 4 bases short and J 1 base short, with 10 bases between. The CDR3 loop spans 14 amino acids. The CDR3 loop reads CASSSRTENTEAFF. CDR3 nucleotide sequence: TGTGCCAGCAGCTCCCGGACCGAGAACACTGAAGCTTTCTTT.

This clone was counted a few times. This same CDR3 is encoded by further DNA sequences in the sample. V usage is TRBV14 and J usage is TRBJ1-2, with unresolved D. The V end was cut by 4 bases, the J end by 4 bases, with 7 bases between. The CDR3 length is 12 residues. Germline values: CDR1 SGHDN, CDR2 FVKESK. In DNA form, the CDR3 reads TGTGCCAGCAGCCCGGGCACCTATGGCTACACCTTC. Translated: CASSPGTYGYTF.

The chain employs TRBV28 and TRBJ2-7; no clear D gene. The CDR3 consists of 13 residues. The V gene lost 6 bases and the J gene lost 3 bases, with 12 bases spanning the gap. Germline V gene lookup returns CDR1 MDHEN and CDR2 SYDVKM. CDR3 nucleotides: TGTGCCAGCAGACGGGCCCTTAACTACGAGCAGTACTTC. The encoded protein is CASRRALNYEQYF.

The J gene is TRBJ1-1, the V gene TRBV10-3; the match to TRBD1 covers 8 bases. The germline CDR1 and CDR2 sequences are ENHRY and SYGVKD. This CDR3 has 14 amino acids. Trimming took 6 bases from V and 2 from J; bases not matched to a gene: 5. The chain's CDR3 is CAIRNDRGNTEAFF. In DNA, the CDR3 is TGTGCCATCAGGAACGACAGGGGCAACACTGAAGCTTTCTTT.

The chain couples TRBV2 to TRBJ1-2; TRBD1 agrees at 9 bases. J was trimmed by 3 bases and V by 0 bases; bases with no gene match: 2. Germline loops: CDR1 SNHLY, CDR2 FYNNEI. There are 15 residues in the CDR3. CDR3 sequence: CASSEAGQGYYGYTF. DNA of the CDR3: TGTGCCAGCAGTGAAGCGGGACAGGGATACTATGGCTACACCTTC.

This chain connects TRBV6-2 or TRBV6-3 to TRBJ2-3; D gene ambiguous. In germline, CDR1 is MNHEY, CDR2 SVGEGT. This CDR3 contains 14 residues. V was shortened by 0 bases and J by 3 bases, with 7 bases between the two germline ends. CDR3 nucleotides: TGTGCCAGCAGTTACTCCGACGAAACAGATACGCAGTATTTT. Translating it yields CASSYSDETDTQYF.

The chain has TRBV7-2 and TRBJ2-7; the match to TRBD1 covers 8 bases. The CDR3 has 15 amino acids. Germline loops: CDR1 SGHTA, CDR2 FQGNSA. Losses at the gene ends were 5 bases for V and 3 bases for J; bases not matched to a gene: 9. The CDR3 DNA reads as TGTGCCAGCAGCCAACCCTACAGGGGGAACTACGAGCAGTACTTC. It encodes CASSQPYRGNYEQYF.

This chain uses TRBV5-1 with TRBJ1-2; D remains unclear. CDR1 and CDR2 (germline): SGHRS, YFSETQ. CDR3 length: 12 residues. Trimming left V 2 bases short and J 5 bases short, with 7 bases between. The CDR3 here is CASSFTEYGYTF. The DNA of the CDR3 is TGCGCCAGCAGCTTTACAGAATATGGCTACACCTTC. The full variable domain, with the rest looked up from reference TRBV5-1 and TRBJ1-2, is KAGVTQTPRYLIKTRGQQVTLSCSPISGHRSVSWYQQTPGQGLQFLFEYFSETQRNKGNFPGRFSGRQFSNSRSEMNVSTLELGDSALYLCASSFTEYGYTFGSGTRLTVV.

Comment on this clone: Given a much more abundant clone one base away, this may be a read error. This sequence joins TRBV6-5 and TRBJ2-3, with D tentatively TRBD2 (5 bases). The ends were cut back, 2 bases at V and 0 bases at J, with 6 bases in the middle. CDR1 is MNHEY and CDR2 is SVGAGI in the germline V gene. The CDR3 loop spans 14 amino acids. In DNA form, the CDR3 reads TGTGCCAGCAGTTACCGGACTAGCACAGATACGCAGTATTTT. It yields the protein CASSYRTSTDTQYF.

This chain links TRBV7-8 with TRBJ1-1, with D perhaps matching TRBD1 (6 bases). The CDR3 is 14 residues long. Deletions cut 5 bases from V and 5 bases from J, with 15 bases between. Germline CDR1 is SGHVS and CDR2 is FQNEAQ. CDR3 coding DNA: TGTGCCAGCAGCAGCAGGGATCAGGGGACTGAAGCTTTCTTT. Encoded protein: CASSSRDQGTEAFF.

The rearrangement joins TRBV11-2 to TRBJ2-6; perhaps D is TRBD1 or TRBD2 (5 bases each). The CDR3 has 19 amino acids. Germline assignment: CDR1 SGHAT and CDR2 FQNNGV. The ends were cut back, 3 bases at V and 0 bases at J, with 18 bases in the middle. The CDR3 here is CASSFRLVGDPSGANVLTF. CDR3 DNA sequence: TGTGCCAGCAGCTTTAGGTTGGTAGGGGACCCCTCTGGGGCCAACGTCCTGACTTTC.

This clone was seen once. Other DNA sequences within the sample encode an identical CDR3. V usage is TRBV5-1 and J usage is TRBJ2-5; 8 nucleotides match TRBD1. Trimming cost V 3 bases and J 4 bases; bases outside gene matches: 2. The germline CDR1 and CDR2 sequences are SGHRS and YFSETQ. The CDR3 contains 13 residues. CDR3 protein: CASSSQGGETQYF. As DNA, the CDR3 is TGCGCCAGCAGCTCACAGGGGGGAGAGACCCAGTACTTC.

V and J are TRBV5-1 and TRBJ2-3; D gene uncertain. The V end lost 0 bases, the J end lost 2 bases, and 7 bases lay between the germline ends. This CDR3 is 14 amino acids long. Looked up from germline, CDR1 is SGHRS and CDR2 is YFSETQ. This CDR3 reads CASSLGSYTDTQYF. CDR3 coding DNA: TGCGCCAGCAGCTTGGGGAGCTACACAGATACGCAGTATTTT.

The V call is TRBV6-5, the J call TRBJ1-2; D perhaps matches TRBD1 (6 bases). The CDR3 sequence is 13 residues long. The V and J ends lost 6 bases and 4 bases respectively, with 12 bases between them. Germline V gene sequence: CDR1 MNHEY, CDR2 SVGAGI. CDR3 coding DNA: TGTGCCAGCAGACCTGACAGGACCTATGGCTACACCTTC. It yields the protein CASRPDRTYGYTF.

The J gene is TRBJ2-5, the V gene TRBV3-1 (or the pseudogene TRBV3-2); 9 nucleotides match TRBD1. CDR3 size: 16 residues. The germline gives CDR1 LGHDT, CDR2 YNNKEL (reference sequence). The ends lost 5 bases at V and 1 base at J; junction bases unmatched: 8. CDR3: CASSEAGTGSQETQYF. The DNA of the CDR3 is TGTGCCAGCAGCGAGGCCGGGACAGGGTCCCAAGAGACCCAGTACTTC.

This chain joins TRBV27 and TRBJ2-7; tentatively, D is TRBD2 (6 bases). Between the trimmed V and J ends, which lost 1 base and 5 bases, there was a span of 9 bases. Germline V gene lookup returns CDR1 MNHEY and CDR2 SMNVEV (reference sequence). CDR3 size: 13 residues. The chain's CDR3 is CASSLWGVNEQYF. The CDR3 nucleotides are TGTGCCAGCAGTTTATGGGGGGTAAACGAGCAGTACTTC.

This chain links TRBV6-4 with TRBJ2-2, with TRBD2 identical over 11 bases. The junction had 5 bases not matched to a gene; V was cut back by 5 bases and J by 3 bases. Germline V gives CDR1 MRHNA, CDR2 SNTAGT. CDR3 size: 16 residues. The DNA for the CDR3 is TGTGCCAGCAGTCCAACTAGCGGGAGTGACACCGGGGAGCTGTTTTTT. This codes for CASSPTSGSDTGELFF.

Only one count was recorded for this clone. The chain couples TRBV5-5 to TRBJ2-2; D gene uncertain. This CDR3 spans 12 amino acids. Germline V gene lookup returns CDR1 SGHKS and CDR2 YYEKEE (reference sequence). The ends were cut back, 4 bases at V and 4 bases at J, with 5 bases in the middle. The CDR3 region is CASSIGTGELFF. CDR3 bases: TGTGCCAGCAGCATAGGCACCGGGGAGCTGTTTTTT.